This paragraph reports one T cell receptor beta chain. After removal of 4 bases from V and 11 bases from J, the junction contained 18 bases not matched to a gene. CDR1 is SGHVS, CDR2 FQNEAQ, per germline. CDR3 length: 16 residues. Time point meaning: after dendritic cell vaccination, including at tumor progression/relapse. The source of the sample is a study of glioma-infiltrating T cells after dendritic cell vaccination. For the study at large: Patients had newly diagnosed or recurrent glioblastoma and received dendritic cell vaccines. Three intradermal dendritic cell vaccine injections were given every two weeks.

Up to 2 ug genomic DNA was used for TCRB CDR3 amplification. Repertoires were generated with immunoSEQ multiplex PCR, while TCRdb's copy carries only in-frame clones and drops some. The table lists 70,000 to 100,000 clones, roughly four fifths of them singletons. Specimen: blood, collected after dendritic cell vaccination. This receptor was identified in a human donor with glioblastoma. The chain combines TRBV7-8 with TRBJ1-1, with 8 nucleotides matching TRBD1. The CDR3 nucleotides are TGTGCCAGCAGCTCCTACGGGGGGCAGGGGGCTAAAGGGGCTTTCTTT. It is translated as CASSSYGGQGAKGAFF.